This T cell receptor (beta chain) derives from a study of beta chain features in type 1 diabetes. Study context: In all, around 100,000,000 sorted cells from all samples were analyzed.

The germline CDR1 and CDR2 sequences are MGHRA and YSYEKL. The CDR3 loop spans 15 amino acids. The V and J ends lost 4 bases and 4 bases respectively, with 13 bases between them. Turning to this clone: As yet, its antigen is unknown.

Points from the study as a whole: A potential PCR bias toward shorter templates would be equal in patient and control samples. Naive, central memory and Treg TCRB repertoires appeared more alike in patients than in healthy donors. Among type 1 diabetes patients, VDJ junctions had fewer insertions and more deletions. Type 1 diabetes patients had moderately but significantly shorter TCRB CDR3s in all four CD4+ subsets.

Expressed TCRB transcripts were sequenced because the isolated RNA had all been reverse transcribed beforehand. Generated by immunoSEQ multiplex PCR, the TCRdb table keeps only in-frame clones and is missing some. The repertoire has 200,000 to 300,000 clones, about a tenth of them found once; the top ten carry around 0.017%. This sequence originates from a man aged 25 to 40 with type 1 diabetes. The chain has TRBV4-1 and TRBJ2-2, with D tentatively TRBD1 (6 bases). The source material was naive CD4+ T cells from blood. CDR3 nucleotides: TGCGCCAGCAGCCGTCAGGGGCCGGGCACCGGGGAGCTGTTTTTT. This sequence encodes CASSRQGPGTGELFF.